The rows below give T cell receptor beta chains drawn from one sample of a study of Ad26.COV2.S vaccination and SARS-CoV-2 variants. Sequencing was performed with immunoSEQ multiplex PCR; in TCRdb, only in-frame clones are kept and a portion is missing. The data show approximately 300,000 clones, roughly 80% seen once. The sequencing used peripheral blood, collected in a trial of Ad26.COV2.S vaccine versus placebo. The receptor set was obtained from a person aged 18 to 65 who received the Ad26.COV2.S COVID-19 vaccine or a placebo. CDR3s leave out the opening cysteine and the closing phenylalanine or tryptophan. Fields, in order: V gene, D gene, J gene, CDR3 protein. The D gene is left open where the match is weak.

V gene: TRBV9; D gene: TRBD2; J gene: TRBJ2-5; CDR3 protein: ASSVGSSGIGETQY
V gene: TRBV10-3; D gene: TRBD2; J gene: TRBJ2-5; CDR3 protein: AISGLAGIKETQY
V gene: TRBV5-4; D gene: .; J gene: TRBJ1-4; CDR3 protein: ASSLIPNEKLF
V gene: TRBV5-1; D gene: .; J gene: TRBJ2-6; CDR3 protein: ASSTDGANVLT
V gene: TRBV7-3; D gene: .; J gene: TRBJ2-3; CDR3 protein: ASSSSRARGQY
V gene: TRBV7-9; D gene: TRBD1; J gene: TRBJ1-5; CDR3 protein: ASSSDRVGAGQPQH
V gene: TRBV5-5; D gene: .; J gene: TRBJ2-5; CDR3 protein: ASSPGNPGQTQY
V gene: TRBV6-1; D gene: .; J gene: TRBJ2-7; CDR3 protein: ASSEIPLPVGGYEQY
V gene: TRBV10-2; D gene: .; J gene: TRBJ1-5; CDR3 protein: ASRRGEGNQPQH
V gene: TRBV11-2; D gene: TRBD1; J gene: TRBJ2-7; CDR3 protein: ASSSGTGGALEQY
V gene: TRBV29-1; D gene: .; J gene: TRBJ2-6; CDR3 protein: SVLPVWSAGANVLT